This T cell receptor beta chain originates from a study of T cell repertoires in cytomegalovirus infection. Study as a whole: TCR beta signatures that were public indicated CMV infection and matching HLA type. Study-wide results and limits: People with CMV and the relevant HLA were identified by cumulative public TCR beta family frequency. Dominant in the ex vivo response were TCR beta clonotypes restricted by HLA-C and specific for CMV.

A remark on this clonotype: Antigen unknown.

TCRdb recomputed calls from the reads with MiXCR, one row per CDR3 protein. The sample includes roughly 600,000 distinct CDR3 sequences, approximately 24% of them seen just once. This CDR3 region has 13 residues. Germline V lookup: CDR1 MGHRA, CDR2 YSYEKL. Trimming took off 3 bases at V and 2 bases at J, with 5 bases between the two ends. The rearrangement joins TRBV4-1 to TRBJ2-1; D ambiguous. The source of this sequence is a human donor in good health (CMV status not recorded). Some clones in this sample may be carry-over from other donors' samples. The specimen sequenced was CD8+ T cells from PBMCs. CDR3 sequence (DNA): TGCGCCAGCAGCCACCTACCCTACAATGAGCAGTTCTTC. Translating gives CASSHLPYNEQFF.